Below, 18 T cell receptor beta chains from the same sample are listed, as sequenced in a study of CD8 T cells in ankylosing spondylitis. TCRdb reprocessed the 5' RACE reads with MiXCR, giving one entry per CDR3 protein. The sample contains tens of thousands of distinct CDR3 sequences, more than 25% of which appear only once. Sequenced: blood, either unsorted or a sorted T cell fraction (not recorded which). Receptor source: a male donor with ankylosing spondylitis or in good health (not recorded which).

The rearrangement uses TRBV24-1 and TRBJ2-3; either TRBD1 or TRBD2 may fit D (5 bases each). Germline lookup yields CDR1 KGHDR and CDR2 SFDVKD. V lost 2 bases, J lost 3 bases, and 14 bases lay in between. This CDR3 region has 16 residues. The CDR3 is CATSDSGLAATDTQYF. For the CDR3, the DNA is TGTGCCACCAGTGATTCGGGGCTAGCTGCGACAGATACGCAGTATTTT.

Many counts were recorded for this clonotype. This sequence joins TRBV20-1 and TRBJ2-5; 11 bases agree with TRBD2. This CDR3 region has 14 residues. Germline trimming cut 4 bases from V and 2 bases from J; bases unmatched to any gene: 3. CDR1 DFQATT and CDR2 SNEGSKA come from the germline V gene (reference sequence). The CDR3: CSAITSGGQETQYF. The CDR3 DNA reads TGCAGTGCTATCACTAGCGGGGGTCAAGAGACCCAGTACTTC.

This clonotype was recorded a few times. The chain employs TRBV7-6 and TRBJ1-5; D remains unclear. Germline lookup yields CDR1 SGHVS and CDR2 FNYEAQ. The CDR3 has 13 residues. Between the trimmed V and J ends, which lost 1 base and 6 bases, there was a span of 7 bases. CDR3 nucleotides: TGTGCCAGCAGCTTAGAGGATGCTCAGCCCCAGCATTTT. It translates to CASSLEDAQPQHF.

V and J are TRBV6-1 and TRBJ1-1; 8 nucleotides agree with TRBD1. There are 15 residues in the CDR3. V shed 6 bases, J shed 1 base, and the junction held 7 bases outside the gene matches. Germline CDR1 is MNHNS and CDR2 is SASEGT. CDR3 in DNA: TGTGCCAGCAGCCAATTAGACAGGGGGAACACTGAAGCTTTCTTT. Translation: CASSQLDRGNTEAFF.

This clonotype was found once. The CDR3 bases are TGTGCCAGCAGCCACTCGGCTACAGGGGAGAGAAGAAGATACACCTTC. Encoded protein: CASSHSATGERRRYTF. V gene TRBV7-2 combines with J gene TRBJ1-2, with 7 bases identical to TRBD1. The CDR3 extends over 16 amino acids. CDR1 and CDR2 from the germline V gene are SGHTA and FQGNSA. After removal of 5 bases from V and 11 bases from J, the junction contained 20 bases not matched to a gene.

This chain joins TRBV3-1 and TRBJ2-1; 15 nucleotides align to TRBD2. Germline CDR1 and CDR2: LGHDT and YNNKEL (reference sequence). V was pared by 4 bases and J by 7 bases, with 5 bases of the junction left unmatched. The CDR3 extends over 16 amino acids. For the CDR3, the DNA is TGTGCCAGCAGCCCCCGGACTAGCGGGGGGGCAAATGAGCAGTTCTTC. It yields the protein CASSPRTSGGANEQFF.

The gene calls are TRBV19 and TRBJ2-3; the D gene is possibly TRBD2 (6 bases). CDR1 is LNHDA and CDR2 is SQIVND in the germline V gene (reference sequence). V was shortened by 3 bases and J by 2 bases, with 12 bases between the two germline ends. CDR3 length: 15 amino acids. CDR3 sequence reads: CASSMIGSPTDTQYF. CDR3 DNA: TGTGCCAGTAGTATGATCGGGAGCCCCACAGATACGCAGTATTTT. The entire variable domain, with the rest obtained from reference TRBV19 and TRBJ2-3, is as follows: DGGITQSPKYLFRKEGQNVTLSCEQNLNHDAMYWYRQDPGQGLRLIYYSQIVNDFQKGDIAEGYSVSREKKESFPLTVTSAQKNPTAFYLCASSMIGSPTDTQYFGPGTRLTVL.

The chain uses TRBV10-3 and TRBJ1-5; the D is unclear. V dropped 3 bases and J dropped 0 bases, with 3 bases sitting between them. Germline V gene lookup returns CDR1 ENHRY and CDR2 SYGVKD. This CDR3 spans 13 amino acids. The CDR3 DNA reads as TGTGCCATCAGTGACAATAGCAATCAGCCCCAGCATTTT. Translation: CAISDNSNQPQHF.

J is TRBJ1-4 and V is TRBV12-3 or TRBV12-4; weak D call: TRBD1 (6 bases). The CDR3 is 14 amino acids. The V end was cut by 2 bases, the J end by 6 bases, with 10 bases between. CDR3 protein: CASSLYRADEKLFF. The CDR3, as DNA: TGTGCCAGCAGTTTATACAGGGCGGATGAAAAACTGTTTTTT.

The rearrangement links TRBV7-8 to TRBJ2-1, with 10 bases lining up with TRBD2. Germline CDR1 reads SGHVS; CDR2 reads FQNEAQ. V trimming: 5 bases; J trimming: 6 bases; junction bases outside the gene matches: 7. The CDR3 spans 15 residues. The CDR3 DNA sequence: TGTGCCAGCAGCCACGCCTGGACTAGCGGCAATGAGCAGTTCTTC. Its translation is CASSHAWTSGNEQFF.

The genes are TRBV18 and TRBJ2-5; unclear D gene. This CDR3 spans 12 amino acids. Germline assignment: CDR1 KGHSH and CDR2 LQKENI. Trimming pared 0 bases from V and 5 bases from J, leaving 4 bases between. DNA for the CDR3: TGTGCCAGCTCACCACCTTACGAGACCCAGTACTTC. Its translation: CASSPPYETQYF.

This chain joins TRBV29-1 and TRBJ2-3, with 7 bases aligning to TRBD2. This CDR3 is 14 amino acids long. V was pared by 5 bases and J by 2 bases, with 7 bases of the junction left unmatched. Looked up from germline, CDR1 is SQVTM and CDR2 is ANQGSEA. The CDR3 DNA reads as TGCAGCGTTCGGCTAGCGGACACCACAGATACGCAGTATTTT. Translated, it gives CSVRLADTTDTQYF.

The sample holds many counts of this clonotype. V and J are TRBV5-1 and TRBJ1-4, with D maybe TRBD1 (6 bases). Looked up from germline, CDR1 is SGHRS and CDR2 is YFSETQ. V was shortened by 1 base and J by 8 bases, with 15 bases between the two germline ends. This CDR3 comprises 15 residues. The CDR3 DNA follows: TGCGCCAGCAGCTTGACCCCCGTGGGACAAGAAAAACTGTTTTTT. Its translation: CASSLTPVGQEKLFF.

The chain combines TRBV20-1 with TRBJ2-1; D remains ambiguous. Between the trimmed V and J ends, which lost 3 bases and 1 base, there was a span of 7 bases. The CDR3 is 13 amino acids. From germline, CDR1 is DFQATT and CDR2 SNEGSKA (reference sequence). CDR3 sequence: CSASGLSYNEQFF. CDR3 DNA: TGCAGTGCTAGCGGTCTATCCTACAATGAGCAGTTCTTC.

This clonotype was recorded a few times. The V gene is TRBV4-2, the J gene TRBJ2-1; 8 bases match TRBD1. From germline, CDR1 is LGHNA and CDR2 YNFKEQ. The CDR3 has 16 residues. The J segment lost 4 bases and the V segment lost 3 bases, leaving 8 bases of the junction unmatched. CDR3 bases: TGTGCCAGCAGCCATTCAGACAGGGGTCTTTACAATGAGCAGTTCTTC. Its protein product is CASSHSDRGLYNEQFF.

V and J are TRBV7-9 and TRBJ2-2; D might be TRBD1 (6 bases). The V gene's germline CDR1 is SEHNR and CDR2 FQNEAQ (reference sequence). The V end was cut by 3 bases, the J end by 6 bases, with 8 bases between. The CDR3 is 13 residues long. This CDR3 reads CASSFSGAGELFF. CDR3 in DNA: TGTGCCAGCAGCTTCTCAGGGGCCGGGGAGCTGTTTTTT.

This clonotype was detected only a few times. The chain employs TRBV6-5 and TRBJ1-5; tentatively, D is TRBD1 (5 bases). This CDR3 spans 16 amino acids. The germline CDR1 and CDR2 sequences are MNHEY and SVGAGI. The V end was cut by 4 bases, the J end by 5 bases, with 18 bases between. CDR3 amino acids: CASSSLRGVGDQPQHF. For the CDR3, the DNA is TGTGCCAGCAGTTCACTACGGGGGGTTGGGGATCAGCCCCAGCATTTT.

Here the CDR3 DNA reads TGTGCCAGCAGCGTAGCTATAGACAGGGGGTCGAACACTGAAGCTTTCTTT. This codes for CASSVAIDRGSNTEAFF. This sequence joins TRBV9 and TRBJ1-1, with 9 bases lining up with TRBD1. Germline-derived CDR1 and CDR2 are SGDLS and YYNGEE. The junction had 7 bases not matched to a gene; V was cut back by 0 bases and J by 1 base. The CDR3 is 17 amino acids.